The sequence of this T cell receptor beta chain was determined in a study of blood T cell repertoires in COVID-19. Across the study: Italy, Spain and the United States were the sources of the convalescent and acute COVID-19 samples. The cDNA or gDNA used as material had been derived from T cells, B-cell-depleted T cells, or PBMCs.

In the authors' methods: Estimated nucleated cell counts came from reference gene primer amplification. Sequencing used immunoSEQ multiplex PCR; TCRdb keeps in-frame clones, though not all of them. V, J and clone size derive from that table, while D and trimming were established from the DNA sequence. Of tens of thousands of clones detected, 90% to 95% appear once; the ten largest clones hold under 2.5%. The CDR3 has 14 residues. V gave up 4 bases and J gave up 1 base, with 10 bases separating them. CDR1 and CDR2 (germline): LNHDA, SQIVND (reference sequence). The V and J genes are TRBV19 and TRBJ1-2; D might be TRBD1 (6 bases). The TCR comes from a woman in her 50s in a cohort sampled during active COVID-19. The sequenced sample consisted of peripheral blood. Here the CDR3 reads CASSSQGINYGYTF. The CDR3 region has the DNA TGTGCCAGTAGTAGCCAGGGGATTAACTATGGCTACACCTTC. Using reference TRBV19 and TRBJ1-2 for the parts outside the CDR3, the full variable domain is DGGITQSPKYLFRKEGQNVTLSCEQNLNHDAMYWYRQDPGQGLRLIYYSQIVNDFQKGDIAEGYSVSREKKESFPLTVTSAQKNPTAFYLCASSSQGINYGYTFGSGTRLTVV.